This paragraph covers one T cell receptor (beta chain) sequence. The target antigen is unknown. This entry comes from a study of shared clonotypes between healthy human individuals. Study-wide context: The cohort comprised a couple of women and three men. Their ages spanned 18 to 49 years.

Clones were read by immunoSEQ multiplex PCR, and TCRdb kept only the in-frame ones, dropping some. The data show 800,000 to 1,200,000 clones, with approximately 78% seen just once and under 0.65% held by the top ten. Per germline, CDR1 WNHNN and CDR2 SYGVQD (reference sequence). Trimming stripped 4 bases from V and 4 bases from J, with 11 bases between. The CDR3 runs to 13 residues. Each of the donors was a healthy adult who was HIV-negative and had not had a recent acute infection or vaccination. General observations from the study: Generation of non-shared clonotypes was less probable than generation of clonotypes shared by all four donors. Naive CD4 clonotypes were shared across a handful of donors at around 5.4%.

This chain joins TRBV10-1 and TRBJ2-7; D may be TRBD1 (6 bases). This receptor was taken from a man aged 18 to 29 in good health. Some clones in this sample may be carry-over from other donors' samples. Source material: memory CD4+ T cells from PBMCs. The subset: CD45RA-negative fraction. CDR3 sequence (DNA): TGCGCCAGCAGTGTTAACAGGGCGTACGAGCAGTACTTC. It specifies CASSVNRAYEQYF.